The 7 T cell receptor beta chains listed next were all sequenced from one sample in a study of T cell changes during pregnancy in multiple sclerosis. Method: immunoSEQ multiplex PCR; TCRdb's copy keeps in-frame clones and lacks some. The sample records under 55,000 clones, approximately 94% being singletons. Sequenced here: CD4+ T cells from peripheral blood mononuclear cells, sampled in the third trimester of pregnancy. The receptors were gathered from a female donor with multiple sclerosis, enrolled in a pregnancy study.

The chain links TRBV19 to TRBJ2-7; no firm D call. In germline, CDR1 is LNHDA, CDR2 SQIVND (reference sequence). The CDR3 covers 11 residues. CDR3 sequence (DNA): TGTACTGCGCACAGCACCTACGAGCAGTACTTC. This translates into CTAHSTYEQYF.

This chain joins TRBV11-2 and TRBJ2-7; possibly TRBD2 for D (5 bases). Trimming left V 5 bases short and J 6 bases short, with 20 bases between. The CDR3 is 15 residues long. Germline CDR1 and CDR2: SGHAT and FQNNGV. The CDR3 loop is CASSPLEGREVEQYF. CDR3 sequence (DNA): TGTGCCAGCAGCCCCCTTGAGGGTAGGGAAGTCGAGCAGTACTTC. The entire variable domain, with the rest obtained from reference TRBV11-2 and TRBJ2-7, is as follows: EAGVAQSPRYKIIEKRQSVAFWCNPISGHATLYWYQQILGQGPKLLIQFQNNGVVDDSQLPKDRFSAERLKGVDSTLKIQPAKLEDSAVYLCASSPLEGREVEQYFGPGTRLTVT.

The rearrangement links TRBV7-6 to TRBJ2-3, with TRBD2 as a possible D gene (6 bases). V lost 1 base and J 0 bases, leaving 11 bases between the germline ends. From germline, CDR1 is SGHVS and CDR2 FNYEAQ. This CDR3 comprises 16 residues. This CDR3 is CASSLGSSASTDTQYF. In DNA form, the CDR3 reads TGTGCCAGCAGCTTAGGTTCTAGCGCTAGCACAGATACGCAGTATTTT.

The chain uses TRBV19 and TRBJ1-1; tentatively, D is TRBD1 (5 bases). Trimming shortened V by 6 bases and J by 5 bases, and 19 bases separated the two germline ends. In germline, CDR1 is LNHDA, CDR2 SQIVND (reference sequence). The CDR3 length is 15 residues. The CDR3 region is CASSRRPGITTEAFF. The CDR3 region has the DNA TGTGCCAGTAGCCGGCGGCCAGGGATTACGACTGAAGCTTTCTTT.

V and J are TRBV7-8 and TRBJ2-1, with a tentative D call TRBD2 (6 bases). Germline lookup yields CDR1 SGHVS and CDR2 FQNEAQ. V lost 1 base, J lost 5 bases, and 15 bases lay in between. The CDR3 contains 16 residues. The DNA for the CDR3 is TGTGCCAGCAGCTTAGTCGGGGGAGTGATAAACAATGAGCAGTTCTTC. Amino acid sequence: CASSLVGGVINNEQFF. Looking up the rest from reference TRBV7-8 and TRBJ2-1 gives the full variable domain: GAGVSQSPRYKVAKRGQDVALRCDPISGHVSLFWYQQALGQGPEFLTYFQNEAQLDKSGLPSDRFFAERPEGSVSTLKIQRTQQEDSAVYLCASSLVGGVINNEQFFGPGTRLTVL.

The rearrangement uses TRBV6-6 and TRBJ1-2, with 11 bases matching TRBD1. Per germline, CDR1 MNHNY and CDR2 SVGAGI (reference sequence). The V and J ends lost 3 bases and 7 bases, in that order; junction bases with no gene match: 4. The CDR3 covers 14 residues. The CDR3 nucleotides read TGTGCCAGCAGTTATGGGGACAGGGGGTTTGGCTACACCTTC. As protein: CASSYGDRGFGYTF.

CDR3 loop: CASSSKKTSGQGPEQYF. The CDR3 nucleotides are TGTGCCAGCAGCTCGAAAAAGACCTCAGGACAGGGCCCAGAGCAGTACTTC. The chain carries TRBV5-4 and TRBJ2-7; 8 positions match TRBD1. Trimming cost V 3 bases and J 7 bases; bases outside gene matches: 18. CDR3 length: 17 residues. The germline gives CDR1 SGHNT, CDR2 YYREEE (reference sequence).